The 6 T cell receptor beta chains reported below all come from one sample, sequenced in a study of PD-1 blockade in mismatch repair-deficient tumors. Produced via immunoSEQ multiplex PCR; TCRdb's table is partial and in-frame only. The data contain roughly 10,000 clones, 88% of them singletons. As to time point: roughly 11-day in vitro stimulation with candidate neoantigen peptide 7. Antigens of these TCRs are unknown. Sequencing used cells cultured in vitro, obtained from a patient treated with pembrolizumab. Receptors originate from an adult with mismatch repair-deficient cancer.

The chain carries TRBV18 and TRBJ1-2, with TRBD1 as a possible D gene (5 bases). CDR3 length equals 12 residues. V dropped 4 bases and J dropped 2 bases, with 5 bases sitting between them. The germline CDR1 and CDR2 sequences are KGHSH and LQKENI. The CDR3 nucleotides read TGTGCCAGCTCACGGGACAACTATGGCTACACCTTC. Its protein product is CASSRDNYGYTF.

The J gene is TRBJ1-3, the V gene TRBV30; D is unclear. Looked up from germline, CDR1 is GTSNPN and CDR2 is SVGIG (reference sequence). CDR3 length: 12 residues. The V end was cut by 3 bases, the J end by 3 bases, with 6 bases between. CDR3 sequence (DNA): TGTGCCTGGAGCTCAGGTGGAAACACCATATATTTT. Translation: CAWSSGGNTIYF.

The chain employs TRBV27 and TRBJ2-1, with 9 bases lining up with TRBD2. Germline V lookup: CDR1 MNHEY, CDR2 SMNVEV (reference sequence). The J segment lost 8 bases and the V segment lost 1 base, leaving 6 bases of the junction unmatched. The CDR3 is 15 residues long. The CDR3, as DNA: TGTGCCAGCAGTTTATTGGCGGGAGGGCTCCATGAGCAGTTCTTC. Protein: CASSLLAGGLHEQFF.

The V gene is TRBV6-1, the J gene TRBJ2-5, with D possibly matching TRBD2 (6 bases). Germline CDR1 is MNHNS and CDR2 is SASEGT. Trimming shortened V by 1 base and J by 5 bases, and 14 bases separated the two germline ends. This CDR3 has 15 amino acids. The CDR3 sequence: CASSEVYLGGETQYF. The DNA of the CDR3 is TGTGCCAGCAGTGAAGTATATCTAGGAGGGGAGACCCAGTACTTC.

CDR3 sequence: CAISTASGSYEQYF. The CDR3, as DNA: TGTGCCATCAGTACGGCTAGCGGGAGTTACGAGCAGTACTTC. The rearrangement links TRBV10-3 to TRBJ2-7, with 10 bases fitting TRBD2. Per germline, CDR1 ENHRY and CDR2 SYGVKD. The CDR3 sequence is 14 residues long. Losses at the gene ends were 5 bases for V and 4 bases for J; bases not matched to a gene: 5.

The chain recombines TRBV18 with TRBJ1-1, with 7 bases matching TRBD1. The CDR3 is 16 residues long. With V trimmed by 3 bases and J by 3 bases, 10 bases remained unmatched. The germline CDR1 and CDR2 sequences are KGHSH and LQKENI. CDR3 DNA sequence: TGTGCCAGCTCACCGGCAGGGGGAGGGGGTGACACTGAAGCTTTCTTT. Translated: CASSPAGGGGDTEAFF.